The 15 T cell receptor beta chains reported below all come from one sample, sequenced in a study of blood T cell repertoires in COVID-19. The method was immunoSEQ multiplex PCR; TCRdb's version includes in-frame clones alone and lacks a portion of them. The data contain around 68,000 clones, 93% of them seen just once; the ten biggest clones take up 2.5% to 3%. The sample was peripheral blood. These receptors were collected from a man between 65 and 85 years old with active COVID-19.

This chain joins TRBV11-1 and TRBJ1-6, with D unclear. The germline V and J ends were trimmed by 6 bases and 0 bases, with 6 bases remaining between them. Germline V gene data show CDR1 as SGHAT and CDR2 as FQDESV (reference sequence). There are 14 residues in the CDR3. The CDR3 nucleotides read TGTGCCAGCAGAGAGGGCTCCTATAATTCACCCCTCCACTTT. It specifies CASREGSYNSPLHF.

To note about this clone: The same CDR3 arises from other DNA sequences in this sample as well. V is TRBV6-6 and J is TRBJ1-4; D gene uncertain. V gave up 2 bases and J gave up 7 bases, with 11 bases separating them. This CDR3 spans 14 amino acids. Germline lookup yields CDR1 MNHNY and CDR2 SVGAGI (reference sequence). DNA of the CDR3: TGTGCCAGCAGTTACCTTGATAGAGGTGAAAAACTGTTTTTT. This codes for CASSYLDRGEKLFF.

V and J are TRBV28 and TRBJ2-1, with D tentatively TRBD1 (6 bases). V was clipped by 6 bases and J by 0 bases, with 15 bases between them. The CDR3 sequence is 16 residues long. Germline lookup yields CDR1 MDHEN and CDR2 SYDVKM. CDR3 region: CASSSRAGVSYNEQFF. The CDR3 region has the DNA TGTGCCAGCAGCTCGCGCGCAGGGGTCTCCTACAATGAGCAGTTCTTC.

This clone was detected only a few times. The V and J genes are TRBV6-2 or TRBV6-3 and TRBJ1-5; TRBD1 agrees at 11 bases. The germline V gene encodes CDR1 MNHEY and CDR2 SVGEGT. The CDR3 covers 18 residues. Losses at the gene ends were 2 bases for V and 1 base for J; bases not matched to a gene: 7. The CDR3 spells CASSYDGTGGVSNQPQHF. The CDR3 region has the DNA TGTGCCAGCAGTTACGATGGGACAGGGGGAGTAAGCAATCAGCCCCAGCATTTT.

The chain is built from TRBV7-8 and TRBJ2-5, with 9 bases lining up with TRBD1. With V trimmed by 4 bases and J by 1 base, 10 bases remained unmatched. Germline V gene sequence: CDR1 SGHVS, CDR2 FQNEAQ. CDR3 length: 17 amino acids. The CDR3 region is CASSYRDRVFFQETQYF. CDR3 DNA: TGTGCCAGCAGCTACCGGGACAGGGTTTTTTTCCAAGAGACCCAGTACTTC.

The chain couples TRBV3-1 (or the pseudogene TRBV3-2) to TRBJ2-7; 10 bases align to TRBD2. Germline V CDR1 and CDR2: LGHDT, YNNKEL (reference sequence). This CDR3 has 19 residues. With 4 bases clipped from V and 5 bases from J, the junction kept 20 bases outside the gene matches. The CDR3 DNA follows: TGTGCCAGCAGCCCGCAACCCTCCCCTAGCGGGGGAAGGGGGCACGAGCAGTACTTC. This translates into CASSPQPSPSGGRGHEQYF.

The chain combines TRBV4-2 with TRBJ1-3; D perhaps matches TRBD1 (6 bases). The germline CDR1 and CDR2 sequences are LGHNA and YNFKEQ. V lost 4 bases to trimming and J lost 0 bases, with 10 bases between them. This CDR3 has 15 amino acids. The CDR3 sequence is CASSRDISSGNTIYF. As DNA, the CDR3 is TGTGCCAGCAGCCGGGACATAAGCTCTGGAAACACCATATATTTT.

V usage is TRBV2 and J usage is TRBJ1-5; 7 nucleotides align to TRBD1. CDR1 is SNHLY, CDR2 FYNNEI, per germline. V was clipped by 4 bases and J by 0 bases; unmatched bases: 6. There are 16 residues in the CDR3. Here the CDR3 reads CASSGGQIFSNQPQHF. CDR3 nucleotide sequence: TGTGCCAGCAGTGGGGGACAGATCTTTAGCAATCAGCCCCAGCATTTT.

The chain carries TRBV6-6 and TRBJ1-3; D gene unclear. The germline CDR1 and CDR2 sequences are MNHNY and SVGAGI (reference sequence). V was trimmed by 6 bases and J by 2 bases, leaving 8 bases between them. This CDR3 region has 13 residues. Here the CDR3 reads CASSLVAGNTIYF. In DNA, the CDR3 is TGTGCCAGCAGCCTCGTCGCTGGAAACACCATATATTTT.

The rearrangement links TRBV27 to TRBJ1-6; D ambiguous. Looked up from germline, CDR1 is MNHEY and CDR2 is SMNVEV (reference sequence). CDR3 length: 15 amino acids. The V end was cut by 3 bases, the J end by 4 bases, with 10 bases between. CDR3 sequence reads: CASSFSDYYNSPLHF. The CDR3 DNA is TGTGCCAGCAGTTTCTCTGACTATTATAATTCACCCCTCCACTTT.

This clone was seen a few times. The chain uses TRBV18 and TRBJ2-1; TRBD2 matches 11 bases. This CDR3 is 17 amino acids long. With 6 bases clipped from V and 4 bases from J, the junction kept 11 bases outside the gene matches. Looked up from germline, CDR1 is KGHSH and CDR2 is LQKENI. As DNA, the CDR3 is TGTGCCAGCTCTACCCCACTAGCGGGGGCTAGATACAATGAGCAGTTCTTC. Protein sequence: CASSTPLAGARYNEQFF.

The CDR3 nucleotides read TGTGCCACCAGCCCCCGGATACAGGGGGTAAACGGTGGCTACACCTTC. As protein: CATSPRIQGVNGGYTF. The chain carries TRBV15 and TRBJ1-2, with 8 positions matching TRBD1. J gave up 7 bases and V 5 bases, and 15 bases lay outside the gene matches. The CDR3 is 16 amino acids. Germline V gene lookup returns CDR1 LNHNV and CDR2 YYDKDF (reference sequence).

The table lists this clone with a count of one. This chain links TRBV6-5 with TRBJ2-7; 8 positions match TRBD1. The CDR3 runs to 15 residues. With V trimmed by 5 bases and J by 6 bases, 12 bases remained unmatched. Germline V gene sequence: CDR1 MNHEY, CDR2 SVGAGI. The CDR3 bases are TGTGCCAGCAGTCGTCCAGGGGGCCGTCTAGGCGAGCAGTACTTC. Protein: CASSRPGGRLGEQYF.

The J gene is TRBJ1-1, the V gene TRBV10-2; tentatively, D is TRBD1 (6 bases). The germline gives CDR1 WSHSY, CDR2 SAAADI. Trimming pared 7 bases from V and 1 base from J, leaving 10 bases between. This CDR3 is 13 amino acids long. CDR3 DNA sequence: TGCGCCAGCAAAACAGGGACGAACACTGAAGCTTTCTTT. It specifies CASKTGTNTEAFF.

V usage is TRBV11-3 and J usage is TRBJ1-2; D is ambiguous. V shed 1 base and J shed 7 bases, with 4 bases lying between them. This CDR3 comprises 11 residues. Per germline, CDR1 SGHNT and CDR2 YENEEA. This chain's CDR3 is CASSLAGGYTF. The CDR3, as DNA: TGTGCCAGCAGCTTAGCAGGTGGCTACACCTTC.